This entry features one TCR beta chain sequence. Its specificity is not known. Data came from immunoSEQ multiplex PCR; TCRdb stores just in-frame clones and leaves some out. The data show approximately 450,000 clones, 80% to 95% seen once. Germline V lookup: CDR1 SNHLY, CDR2 FYNNEI. With V trimmed by 6 bases and J by 3 bases, 5 bases remained unmatched. The length of the CDR3 is 15 residues. The sample belongs to a study of Ad26.COV2.S vaccination and SARS-CoV-2 variants. About the study: The vaccine Ad26.COV2.S was put into the muscle once, or twice with 56 days between.

Findings and caveats of the study: Placebo and vaccine recipients had non-spike TCR breadth that was similar.

Treatment meaning: some 20 received Ad26.COV2.S at low or high dose, single or two shots; 5 received placebo; per-sample allocation not given. On day 63 after the first injection, vaccine and placebo recipients gave samples. In Boston, an adult donor aged 18-55 years took part. The shot given was an Ad26 vector that makes Wuhan-strain SARS-CoV-2 spike. The sample here was peripheral blood, taken in a trial of Ad26.COV2.S vaccine versus placebo. The origin of this receptor is a person between 18 and 65 years old who received the Ad26.COV2.S COVID-19 vaccine or a placebo. The chain links TRBV2 to TRBJ2-3; the match to TRBD1 covers 11 bases. The CDR3 sequence: CASRPGTGGTDTQYF. The CDR3 coding sequence is TGTGCCAGCAGACCCGGGACAGGGGGAACAGATACGCAGTATTTT.